One sample yielded the 10 T cell receptor beta chains listed below, sequenced in a study of early T cells in non-severe SARS-CoV-2 infection. TCRdb fed the 5' RACE reads into MiXCR, producing one record per CDR3 protein. The sample lists tens of thousands of distinct CDR3 sequences; about an eighth were seen once. The sample consisted of whole blood, taken at baseline. These receptors were obtained from an adult who was a healthcare worker with PCR-confirmed SARS-CoV-2 infection or an uninfected control (not recorded which).

This clonotype has ten or more counts. V gene TRBV20-1 combines with J gene TRBJ2-1; perhaps TRBD2 as D (6 bases). The CDR3 is made up of 11 amino acids. Deletions cut 8 bases from V and 10 bases from J, with 15 bases between. Germline assignment: CDR1 DFQATT and CDR2 SNEGSKA (reference sequence). As DNA, the CDR3 is TGCAGTCCGTGGTGGGGGGAGGAGCAGTTCTTC. Translating gives CSPWWGEEQFF.

This clonotype was seen a few times. The chain joins TRBV7-2 to TRBJ2-5, with D possibly being TRBD1 or TRBD2 (5 bases each). The CDR3 runs to 16 residues. Germline CDR1 and CDR2: SGHTA and FQGNSA. V shed 6 bases and J shed 5 bases, with 22 bases lying between them. CDR3 sequence: CASSFAGTGEWETQYF. The DNA of the CDR3 is TGTGCCAGCAGTTTCGCCGGGACCGGAGAGTGGGAGACCCAGTACTTC.

A few counts support this clonotype. The gene calls are TRBV7-6 and TRBJ2-1; D could derive from TRBD1 or TRBD2 (5 bases each). Germline assignment: CDR1 SGHVS and CDR2 FNYEAQ. The CDR3 is 16 residues long. Trimming took 3 bases from V and 3 from J, leaving 15 bases between them. In DNA, the CDR3 is TGTGCCAGCAGCTTGGGTGCCGTTGGGGGCTACAATGAGCAGTTCTTC. Translation gives CASSLGAVGGYNEQFF.

This sequence joins TRBV4-1 and TRBJ2-7; 9 bases line up with TRBD2. Trimming took 2 bases from V and 1 from J; bases not matched to a gene: 3. The CDR3 totals 15 residues. Germline CDR1 reads MGHRA; CDR2 reads YSYEKL. The CDR3 DNA reads as TGCGCCAGCAGCCAACTAGCGGGGTTTTCCTACGAGCAGTACTTC. Its protein product is CASSQLAGFSYEQYF.

This clonotype was seen repeatedly, ten times or more. The DNA for the CDR3 is TGTGCCAGCAGCTATCAAGGGGGGAGCTCCTACGAGCAGTACTTC. This sequence encodes CASSYQGGSSYEQYF. The gene calls are TRBV6-4 and TRBJ2-7, with D tentatively TRBD1 or TRBD2 (6 bases each). Germline CDR1 reads MRHNA; CDR2 reads SNTAGT. The CDR3 runs to 15 residues. With 6 bases removed from V and 0 bases from J, the gap between germline ends came to 15 bases.

This chain uses TRBV11-2 with TRBJ1-5; the D is unclear. Germline V gene sequence: CDR1 SGHAT, CDR2 FQNNGV. With 4 bases removed from V and 3 bases from J, the gap between germline ends came to 7 bases. The CDR3 runs 13 residues. The CDR3 DNA reads TGTGCCAGCAGCTCACTACCCAATCAGCCCCAGCATTTT. It encodes CASSSLPNQPQHF.

In this sample, this clonotype turned up a few times. The chain is built from TRBV14 and TRBJ2-7; 7 positions match TRBD1. Germline V lookup: CDR1 SGHDN, CDR2 FVKESK. The junction had 8 bases not matched to a gene; V was cut back by 4 bases and J by 2 bases. The CDR3 sequence is 15 residues long. The CDR3 protein is CASSPRGQGAYEQYF. CDR3 nucleotide sequence: TGTGCCAGCAGCCCTAGAGGGCAGGGGGCCTACGAGCAGTACTTC.

This clonotype was detected ten times or more. The J gene is TRBJ2-3, the V gene TRBV29-1; 7 bases fit TRBD2. Germline lookup yields CDR1 SQVTM and CDR2 ANQGSEA. Trimming took 5 bases from V and 6 from J; bases not matched to a gene: 11. The CDR3 extends over 14 amino acids. CDR3 sequence: CSVTTSAWGDTQYF. The CDR3 coding sequence is TGCAGCGTTACTACTAGCGCGTGGGGGGATACGCAGTATTTT.

This clonotype came up many times. The V gene is TRBV12-3 or TRBV12-4, the J gene TRBJ2-7; no clear D. V lost 3 bases, J lost 6 bases, and 9 bases lay in between. This CDR3 contains 12 residues. CDR3 DNA sequence: TGTGCCAGCAGTTTTAAATTTCTCGAGCAGTACTTC. Translating it yields CASSFKFLEQYF.

This clonotype was seen only a few times. The chain joins TRBV5-4 to TRBJ2-1; 8 bases line up with TRBD2. J was trimmed by 8 bases and V by 4 bases; bases with no gene match: 5. The CDR3 spans 13 residues. The germline V gene has CDR1 SGHNT and CDR2 YYREEE (reference sequence). CDR3: CASSREGRYEQFF. The CDR3, as DNA: TGTGCCAGCAGCCGGGAGGGGCGATATGAGCAGTTCTTC.